The 15 T cell receptor beta chains in this list originate from one sample, sequenced in a study of cytomegalovirus exposure and HLA in healthy donors. 13 Jbeta primers and 60 Vbeta primers were used for the PCR. The data were produced by immunoSEQ multiplex PCR, yet TCRdb's version contains in-frame clones alone and is incomplete. The sample has about 140,000 clones, around 75% seen once; the top ten hold approximately 1.6%. Material: PBMCs. The receptors originated from a woman aged 30 to 39 in good health and CMV-seronegative.

V usage is TRBV7-9 and J usage is TRBJ1-1; D perhaps matches TRBD1 (5 bases). Germline CDR1 and CDR2: SEHNR and FQNEAQ (reference sequence). CDR3 size: 13 residues. V was cut by 3 bases and J by 2 bases, with 7 bases left in between. CDR3 DNA: TGTGCCAGCAGCTTTCAGGGAAACACTGAAGCTTTCTTT. This sequence encodes CASSFQGNTEAFF.

The chain recombines TRBV5-6 with TRBJ2-1; TRBD1 matches at 7 bases. The CDR3 is 16 amino acids. CDR1 is SGHDT and CDR2 is YYEEEE in the germline V gene. V lost 3 bases, J lost 8 bases, and 14 bases stayed unmatched. The CDR3 here is CASSSGQAGFPYEQFF. The CDR3 DNA follows: TGTGCCAGCAGCTCAGGACAGGCAGGGTTCCCATATGAGCAGTTCTTC.

The chain couples TRBV5-4 to TRBJ2-3, with TRBD2 identical over 7 bases. CDR3 length: 16 residues. V was pared by 0 bases and J by 2 bases, with 6 bases of the junction left unmatched. CDR1 SGHNT and CDR2 YYREEE come from the germline V gene (reference sequence). CDR3 amino acids: CASSLDDGRPTDTQYF. The CDR3 nucleotides read TGTGCCAGCAGCTTGGATGACGGGAGGCCCACAGATACGCAGTATTTT.

The chain links TRBV10-2 to TRBJ1-4; no firm D call. The CDR3 extends over 13 amino acids. Trimming pared 4 bases from V and 5 bases from J, leaving 8 bases between. CDR1 is WSHSY, CDR2 SAAADI, per germline. This CDR3 is CASSGLANEKLFF. Here the CDR3 DNA reads TGCGCCAGCAGTGGGTTAGCCAATGAAAAACTGTTTTTT.

V and J are TRBV19 and TRBJ1-2, with 9 bases lining up with TRBD1. Germline-derived CDR1 and CDR2 are LNHDA and SQIVND (reference sequence). Trimming cost V 11 bases and J 7 bases; bases outside gene matches: 11. This CDR3 region has 13 residues. CDR3 in amino acids: CAASDRGEGGYTF. The CDR3 region has the DNA TGTGCCGCCTCAGACAGGGGGGAAGGTGGCTACACCTTC.

In this sample, this clone turned up a few times. This chain joins TRBV6-1 and TRBJ1-2, with unresolved D. The germline V and J ends were trimmed by 1 base and 5 bases, with 14 bases remaining between them. CDR1 and CDR2 (germline): MNHNS, SASEGT. This CDR3 is 15 amino acids long. In DNA form, the CDR3 reads TGTGCCAGCAGTGAAGTCTTGGGGAGGGTTTATGGCTACACCTTC. Translating it yields CASSEVLGRVYGYTF.

Concerning this clone itself: At one boundary the junction diverges from the germline segment, which might be a read error. J is TRBJ1-2 and V is TRBV28; D not resolved. CDR3 size: 12 residues. Germline lookup yields CDR1 MDHEN and CDR2 SYDVKM. CDR3 nucleotides: TGTGCCAGCAGTCTTGGTGGCAGAAATGCTCGCTTC. It encodes CASSLGGRNARF.

This clone was seen more than once but under ten times. The V and J genes are TRBV6-5 and TRBJ1-3; the D is unclear. The V and J ends lost 8 bases and 3 bases respectively, with 8 bases between them. The CDR3 runs to 12 residues. CDR1 and CDR2 from the germline V gene are MNHEY and SVGAGI. The CDR3 DNA sequence: TGTGCCAGCGGAGTTAATGGAAACACCATATATTTT. Its protein product is CASGVNGNTIYF.

The chain combines TRBV6-1 with TRBJ1-2, with D tentatively TRBD1 (5 bases). Germline lookup yields CDR1 MNHNS and CDR2 SASEGT. The ends were cut back, 6 bases at V and 8 bases at J, with 16 bases in the middle. The length of the CDR3 is 13 residues. For the CDR3, the DNA is TGTGCCAGCAGGCGGGACTCCGGGAGCGGCTACACCTTC. It is translated as CASRRDSGSGYTF.

The chain is built from TRBV7-2 and TRBJ2-1; the D is unclear. The V end was cut by 0 bases, the J end by 5 bases, with 8 bases between. The length of the CDR3 is 14 residues. Germline V gives CDR1 SGHTA, CDR2 FQGNSA. Here the CDR3 reads CASSLAVQNNEQFF. The CDR3 DNA reads TGTGCCAGCAGCTTAGCTGTACAGAACAATGAGCAGTTCTTC.

This clone was observed a few times. The chain carries TRBV28 and TRBJ1-5, with TRBD1 matching 8 bases. Per germline, CDR1 MDHEN and CDR2 SYDVKM. The trim removed 3 bases at V and 4 bases at J, leaving 2 bases unmatched. This CDR3 has 14 amino acids. CDR3 nucleotides: TGTGCCAGCAGTTTGGGGACAGGTAATCAGCCCCAGCATTTT. Its protein product is CASSLGTGNQPQHF.

The rearrangement uses TRBV30 and TRBJ2-7, with a possible D match to TRBD1 (6 bases). V lost 0 bases to trimming and J lost 4 bases, with 10 bases between them. This CDR3 region has 13 residues. CDR1 GTSNPN and CDR2 SVGIG come from the germline V gene (reference sequence). As DNA, the CDR3 is TGTGCCTGGAGTGTAGGGACACCATACGAGCAGTACTTC. Protein: CAWSVGTPYEQYF.

The rearrangement joins TRBV29-1 to TRBJ1-1, with TRBD1 matching over 7 bases. The CDR3 loop spans 13 amino acids. The germline V gene encodes CDR1 SQVTM and CDR2 ANQGSEA. Trimming cost V 6 bases and J 3 bases; bases outside gene matches: 7. DNA for the CDR3: TGCAGCGTCGCGAACAGGGGTGACACTGAAGCTTTCTTT. Its translation is CSVANRGDTEAFF.

V usage is TRBV19 and J usage is TRBJ1-1; 7 bases line up with TRBD1. The trim removed 3 bases at V and 5 bases at J, leaving 6 bases unmatched. CDR3 size: 14 residues. CDR1 LNHDA and CDR2 SQIVND come from the germline V gene (reference sequence). Here the CDR3 DNA reads TGTGCCAGTAGTATCTCTACCAGGGGGACTGAAGCTTTCTTT. It encodes CASSISTRGTEAFF.

This clone was detected many times. The rearrangement joins TRBV27 to TRBJ1-3, with a possible D match to TRBD1 (6 bases). V was pared by 6 bases and J by 1 base, with 10 bases between. The germline CDR1 and CDR2 sequences are MNHEY and SMNVEV (reference sequence). The CDR3 is made up of 14 amino acids. CDR3 nucleotide sequence: TGTGCCAGCAGACAGGGCAGGTCTGGAAACACCATATATTTT. This gives the protein CASRQGRSGNTIYF.